These T cell receptor beta chains were read from a single sample in a study of cytomegalovirus exposure and HLA in healthy donors. Assay used: immunoSEQ multiplex PCR; TCRdb lists only in-frame clones, some missing. Among 75,000 to 95,000 clones listed, approximately 60% were seen once. Sequences were obtained from PBMCs. These receptors were collected from a woman aged 45 to 65 in good health and CMV-seropositive. Each CDR3 is given with its conserved first and last residue. The D gene is left open where the match is weak. The size of a clone is reported for some rows only, either as once, few or many, or as a class for expanded clones.

v_gene: TRBV5-6; d_gene: TRBD2; j_gene: TRBJ2-2; abundance: few; CDR3aa: CASSLSGGAGELFF; CDR3nt: TGTGCCAGCAGCTTGAGCGGGGGGGCCGGGGAGCTGTTTTTT
v_gene: TRBV5-1; d_gene: TRBD1; j_gene: TRBJ1-5; abundance: .; CDR3aa: CASSSGQGSNQPQHF; CDR3nt: TGCGCCAGCAGCTCCGGACAGGGGTCTAATCAGCCCCAGCATTTT
v_gene: TRBV27; d_gene: TRBD1; j_gene: TRBJ1-2; abundance: .; CDR3aa: CASREQGHYGYTF; CDR3nt: TGTGCCAGCAGGGAACAGGGGCACTATGGCTACACCTTC
v_gene: TRBV5-1; d_gene: .; j_gene: TRBJ2-2; abundance: .; CDR3aa: CASSLGQGAGELFF; CDR3nt: TGCGCCAGCAGCTTGGGGCAGGGCGCCGGGGAGCTGTTTTTT
v_gene: TRBV29-1; d_gene: .; j_gene: TRBJ2-5; abundance: .; CDR3aa: CSVEGPLDRTQYF; CDR3nt: TGCAGCGTTGAAGGCCCATTAGACAGGACCCAGTACTTC
v_gene: TRBV5-1; d_gene: .; j_gene: TRBJ2-7; abundance: few; CDR3aa: CASSLVVSSYEQYF; CDR3nt: TGCGCCAGCAGCCTGGTAGTGAGCTCCTACGAGCAGTACTTC
v_gene: TRBV10-3; d_gene: TRBD2; j_gene: TRBJ2-1; abundance: .; CDR3aa: CAISGIAGGYNEQFF; CDR3nt: TGTGCCATCAGTGGAATAGCGGGGGGTTACAATGAGCAGTTCTTC
v_gene: TRBV14; d_gene: .; j_gene: TRBJ2-7; abundance: few; CDR3aa: CASSPSWGSSYEQYF; CDR3nt: TGTGCCAGCAGCCCGAGTTGGGGCAGCTCCTACGAGCAGTACTTC
v_gene: TRBV7-9; d_gene: .; j_gene: TRBJ1-1; abundance: .; CDR3aa: CASSFAGNTEAFF; CDR3nt: TGTGCCAGCAGCTTTGCAGGGAACACTGAAGCTTTCTTT
v_gene: TRBV9; d_gene: .; j_gene: TRBJ2-7; abundance: once; CDR3aa: CASSARAISYEQYF; CDR3nt: TGTGCCAGCAGCGCCAGGGCGATCTCCTACGAGCAGTACTTC
v_gene: TRBV6-5; d_gene: .; j_gene: TRBJ1-1; abundance: .; CDR3aa: CASSYSQGLDTEAFF; CDR3nt: TGTGCCAGCAGTTACTCTCAGGGTTTGGACACTGAAGCTTTCTTT
v_gene: TRBV9; d_gene: TRBD2; j_gene: TRBJ2-3; abundance: once; CDR3aa: CASSVEKRGALFTDTQYF; CDR3nt: TGTGCCAGCAGCGTAGAAAAGCGGGGGGCCCTCTTCACAGATACGCAGTATTTT
v_gene: TRBV27; d_gene: TRBD1; j_gene: TRBJ1-5; abundance: .; CDR3aa: CASSLEGGQGRNQPQHF; CDR3nt: TGTGCCAGCAGTTTAGAGGGGGGACAGGGTCGAAATCAGCCCCAGCATTTT
v_gene: TRBV13; d_gene: .; j_gene: TRBJ2-1; abundance: .; CDR3aa: CASSSDPGLGSYNEQFF; CDR3nt: TGTGCCAGCAGCTCGGACCCAGGGTTAGGGTCCTACAATGAGCAGTTCTTC
v_gene: TRBV7-8; d_gene: TRBD1; j_gene: TRBJ2-6; abundance: few; CDR3aa: CASSPRTGPSGANVLTF; CDR3nt: TGTGCCAGCAGCCCGCGGACAGGACCCTCTGGGGCCAACGTCCTGACTTTC
v_gene: TRBV7-6; d_gene: TRBD2; j_gene: TRBJ2-7; abundance: .; CDR3aa: CASSLGESGGSYEQYF; CDR3nt: TGTGCCAGCAGCTTAGGTGAAAGCGGGGGCTCCTACGAGCAGTACTTC
v_gene: TRBV7-2; d_gene: .; j_gene: TRBJ1-2; abundance: few; CDR3aa: CASSLNQPRDYGYTF; CDR3nt: TGTGCCAGCAGCTTAAACCAACCCAGGGACTATGGCTACACCTTC
v_gene: TRBV5-1; d_gene: .; j_gene: TRBJ2-7; abundance: few; CDR3aa: CASSPGQKSAYEQYF; CDR3nt: TGCGCCAGCAGTCCTGGACAGAAATCGGCCTACGAGCAGTACTTC
v_gene: TRBV18; d_gene: .; j_gene: TRBJ1-6; abundance: .; CDR3aa: CASSPPGRNNSPLHF; CDR3nt: TGTGCCAGCTCACCACCCGGCAGGAATAATTCACCCCTCCACTTT
v_gene: TRBV6-1; d_gene: .; j_gene: TRBJ2-5; abundance: .; CDR3aa: CASSRGAAQETQYF; CDR3nt: TGTGCCAGCAGCCGGGGGGCAGCGCAAGAGACCCAGTACTTC
v_gene: TRBV6-5; d_gene: TRBD1; j_gene: TRBJ2-7; abundance: .; CDR3aa: CATAPGTGRYEQYF; CDR3nt: TGTGCCACAGCTCCCGGGACAGGGAGATACGAGCAGTACTTC
v_gene: TRBV10-3; d_gene: TRBD1; j_gene: TRBJ2-5; abundance: .; CDR3aa: CAISVGQGEVETQYF; CDR3nt: TGTGCCATCAGTGTAGGACAGGGAGAAGTTGAGACCCAGTACTTC
v_gene: TRBV27; d_gene: .; j_gene: TRBJ1-4; abundance: .; CDR3aa: CASSFYPTNEKLFF; CDR3nt: TGTGCCAGCAGTTTCTACCCAACTAATGAAAAACTGTTTTTT
v_gene: TRBV6-5; d_gene: .; j_gene: TRBJ1-1; abundance: .; CDR3aa: CASLPSGIQNTEAFF; CDR3nt: TGTGCCAGCCTCCCTTCGGGGATCCAGAACACTGAAGCTTTCTTT
v_gene: TRBV12-5; d_gene: .; j_gene: TRBJ1-1; abundance: few; CDR3aa: CASEAGGHTEAFF; CDR3nt: TGTGCTAGTGAAGCCGGGGGGCACACTGAAGCTTTCTTT
v_gene: TRBV30; d_gene: .; j_gene: TRBJ1-2; abundance: .; CDR3aa: CAWSVTYNYGYTF; CDR3nt: TGTGCCTGGAGTGTCACATATAATTATGGCTACACCTTC
v_gene: TRBV18; d_gene: TRBD1; j_gene: TRBJ2-7; abundance: .; CDR3aa: CASSPGTASYEQYF; CDR3nt: TGTGCCAGCTCACCGGGGACAGCCAGTTACGAGCAGTACTTC
v_gene: TRBV13; d_gene: TRBD1; j_gene: TRBJ2-7; abundance: .; CDR3aa: CASSRGQGAYEQYF; CDR3nt: TGTGCCAGCAGCCGGGGACAGGGGGCTTACGAGCAGTACTTC
v_gene: TRBV19; d_gene: .; j_gene: TRBJ2-7; abundance: few; CDR3aa: CASSMSQSPGYEQYF; CDR3nt: TGTGCCAGTAGTATGTCTCAATCACCGGGATACGAGCAGTACTTC